Presented here are 26 T cell receptor beta chains from one specimen sequenced in a study of cytomegalovirus exposure and HLA in healthy donors (dated by TCRdb to between 2016 and 2019). Receptor amplification or capture employed the immunoSEQ multiplex PCR assay. A mixture of 60 forward primers for TCR Vbeta segments and 13 reverse primers for TCR Jbeta segments was used in the multiplex PCR. This immuneACCESS table, as held by TCRdb, lists in-frame sequences with V and J called but not all clones. Of the missing ones, under half trace to an unresolved V gene in checked studies; the others have no known cause. Recorded for this sample are over 100,000 clones; around 77% of them occurred a single time. The ten largest make up more than 4% of the sample. The sequenced material came from PBMCs. These receptors originate from a male donor in good health and CMV-seropositive.

The chain couples TRBV2 to TRBJ1-2; TRBD1 aligns across 8 bases. The germline gives CDR1 SNHLY, CDR2 FYNNEI. This CDR3 is built from 17 residues. With V trimmed by 7 bases and J by 5 bases, 18 bases remained unmatched. CDR3 DNA: TGTGCCAGCATTGGGTTCCGAGGACAGGGCGAATTATATGGCTACACCTTC. It specifies CASIGFRGQGELYGYTF.

This chain uses TRBV6-1 with TRBJ1-1; the match to TRBD1 covers 7 bases. The CDR3 spans 14 residues. Germline V gives CDR1 MNHNS, CDR2 SASEGT. The trim removed 4 bases at V and 6 bases at J, leaving 8 bases unmatched. The CDR3 loop reads CASSGQTGSAEAFF. CDR3 nucleotide sequence: TGTGCCAGCAGTGGCCAGACAGGGAGCGCTGAAGCTTTCTTT.

This chain joins TRBV2 and TRBJ2-1; perhaps TRBD1 as D (6 bases). The germline V gene has CDR1 SNHLY and CDR2 FYNNEI. The CDR3 is made up of 14 amino acids. The V end was cut by 4 bases, the J end by 3 bases, with 10 bases between. The CDR3 protein is CASSVEQGYNEQFF. The CDR3 DNA is TGTGCCAGCAGTGTCGAACAGGGCTACAATGAGCAGTTCTTC.

CDR3 bases: TGTGCCAGTGGGCAGACTAGCGGGAGCTACGAGCAGTACTTC. Translating gives CASGQTSGSYEQYF. The chain recombines TRBV19 with TRBJ2-7, with 12 nucleotides matching TRBD2. J was trimmed by 3 bases and V by 8 bases; bases with no gene match: 5. The CDR3 totals 14 residues. Germline CDR1 and CDR2: LNHDA and SQIVND (reference sequence).

J is TRBJ1-6 and V is TRBV27, with 11 nucleotides matching TRBD1. The CDR3 covers 15 residues. Germline CDR1 and CDR2: MNHEY and SMNVEV (reference sequence). V was clipped by 5 bases and J by 10 bases; unmatched bases: 7. The CDR3 protein is CASSPGTGGESPLHF. The DNA of the CDR3 is TGTGCCAGCAGTCCCGGGACAGGGGGAGAATCACCCCTCCACTTT.

This clone was counted only a few times. This sequence joins TRBV6-1 and TRBJ2-7; D is unclear. CDR1 is MNHNS, CDR2 SASEGT, per germline. Trimming left V 5 bases short and J 3 bases short, with 5 bases between. CDR3 length equals 11 residues. CDR3 protein: CASSPHYEQYF. The CDR3 region has the DNA TGTGCCAGCAGTCCCCACTACGAGCAGTACTTC.

The chain links TRBV18 to TRBJ2-7; TRBD2 aligns across 8 bases. The CDR3 consists of 15 residues. Germline CDR1 is KGHSH and CDR2 is LQKENI. V was clipped by 1 base and J by 2 bases; unmatched bases: 4. CDR3 residues: CASSPRTSSAYEQYF. The DNA of the CDR3 is TGTGCCAGCTCACCACGGACTAGCTCCGCCTACGAGCAGTACTTC.

V gene TRBV18 combines with J gene TRBJ2-1; TRBD2 matches at 9 bases. The germline V gene encodes CDR1 KGHSH and CDR2 LQKENI. J lost 4 bases, V lost 3 bases, and 4 bases had no gene match. There are 15 residues in the CDR3. CDR3 residues: CASSPQRGVYNEQFF. CDR3 bases: TGTGCCAGCTCACCCCAGCGGGGGGTATACAATGAGCAGTTCTTC.

This clone occurred a few times. V is TRBV11-1 and J is TRBJ1-1, with 7 nucleotides matching TRBD1. CDR1 and CDR2 from the germline V gene are SGHAT and FQDESV (reference sequence). Losses at the gene ends were 5 bases for V and 3 bases for J; bases not matched to a gene: 18. This CDR3 spans 18 amino acids. In DNA, the CDR3 is TGTGCCAGCAGCGTAGAGGGACAGTGGGGAAGGGCGGACACTGAAGCTTTCTTT. Its translation: CASSVEGQWGRADTEAFF.

In its sample, this clone was seen once. This chain uses TRBV9 with TRBJ2-2, with 9 nucleotides matching TRBD2. The V gene's germline CDR1 is SGDLS and CDR2 YYNGEE. This CDR3 has 15 amino acids. V dropped 1 base and J dropped 6; count of bases not matched to a gene: 4. The CDR3 coding sequence is TGTGCCAGCAGCGTATTAGCGGGAGTTTCCGGGGAGCTGTTTTTT. Its translation is CASSVLAGVSGELFF. Filled out from reference TRBV9 and TRBJ2-2, the complete variable domain reads DSGVTQTPKHLITATGQRVTLRCSPRSGDLSVYWYQQSLDQGLQFLIQYYNGEERAKGNILERFSAQQFPDLHSELNLSSLELGDSALYFCASSVLAGVSGELFFGEGSRLTVL.

The chain links TRBV28 to TRBJ2-3; 12 nucleotides align to TRBD2. The CDR3 contains 17 residues. Per the germline V gene, CDR1 is MDHEN and CDR2 is SYDVKM. The V segment lost 6 bases and the J segment 5 bases; nucleotides outside the gene matches: 12. This chain's CDR3 is CASRLIDGLAGRDTQYF. As DNA, the CDR3 is TGTGCCAGCAGACTAATTGACGGACTAGCGGGGAGAGATACGCAGTATTTT. The full variable domain, rest sourced from reference TRBV28 and TRBJ2-3, is DVKVTQSSRYLVKRTGEKVFLECVQDMDHENMFWYRQDPGLGLRLIYFSYDVKMKEKGDIPEGYSVSREKKERFSLILESASTNQTSMYLCASRLIDGLAGRDTQYFGPGTRLTVL.

V gene TRBV9 combines with J gene TRBJ2-1; TRBD2 might be the D (7 bases). Trimming removed 5 bases at V and 2 bases at J, with 23 bases between. Germline CDR1 reads SGDLS; CDR2 reads YYNGEE. The CDR3 totals 18 residues. The CDR3 region is CASSELGGQAEAYNEQFF. The CDR3 DNA reads as TGTGCCAGCAGTGAATTGGGGGGGCAAGCGGAAGCCTACAATGAGCAGTTCTTC.

There are a few counts of this clone. The chain joins TRBV7-8 to TRBJ1-5, with D perhaps matching TRBD1 (5 bases). V gave up 1 base and J gave up 3 bases, with 7 bases separating them. The length of the CDR3 is 14 residues. Germline V gene lookup returns CDR1 SGHVS and CDR2 FQNEAQ. Here the CDR3 DNA reads TGTGCCAGCAGCTTAGGCAGGGCCAATCAGCCCCAGCATTTT. It specifies CASSLGRANQPQHF.

The V call is TRBV6-5, the J call TRBJ1-1; D not resolved. Germline-derived CDR1 and CDR2 are MNHEY and SVGAGI. This CDR3 is 13 amino acids long. The V end was cut by 6 bases, the J end by 1 base, with 9 bases between. DNA of the CDR3: TGTGCCAGCAGAAGAGGAGCGAACACTGAAGCTTTCTTT. Its translation: CASRRGANTEAFF.

The CDR3 bases are TGTGCCAGCAGCCCCGGACAGGGGATGGGCTACACCTTC. Translating it yields CASSPGQGMGYTF. The chain uses TRBV7-9 and TRBJ1-2; 9 bases align to TRBD1. After removal of 5 bases from V and 8 bases from J, the junction contained 6 bases not matched to a gene. The CDR3 is 13 amino acids. Germline V lookup: CDR1 SEHNR, CDR2 FQNEAQ (reference sequence).

This sequence joins TRBV27 and TRBJ1-2, with D perhaps TRBD1 (6 bases). The germline gives CDR1 MNHEY, CDR2 SMNVEV (reference sequence). The germline V and J ends were trimmed by 5 bases and 3 bases, with 16 bases remaining between them. The CDR3 sequence is 15 residues long. CDR3 amino acids: CASSPWTAIDYGYTF. The CDR3 DNA follows: TGTGCCAGCAGTCCCTGGACAGCAATAGACTATGGCTACACCTTC.

The V call is TRBV9, the J call TRBJ2-3; the match to TRBD2 covers 8 bases. CDR3 size: 13 residues. The germline V gene encodes CDR1 SGDLS and CDR2 YYNGEE. V shed 4 bases, J shed 6 bases, and the junction held 4 bases outside the gene matches. The CDR3 reads CASSNGREDTQYF. CDR3 DNA: TGTGCCAGCAGCAACGGGAGGGAGGATACGCAGTATTTT.

The chain uses TRBV11-2 and TRBJ2-7; D is possibly TRBD2 (6 bases). Germline V CDR1 and CDR2: SGHAT, FQNNGV. Trimming took 1 base from V and 6 from J, leaving 16 bases between them. The CDR3 is made up of 15 amino acids. For the CDR3, the DNA is TGTGCCAGCAGCTTAGTGGGGGGTGTCGTTTCCGAGCAGTACTTC. It yields the protein CASSLVGGVVSEQYF.

The chain recombines TRBV7-9 with TRBJ2-1; no firm D call. The CDR3 loop spans 17 amino acids. Per germline, CDR1 SEHNR and CDR2 FQNEAQ (reference sequence). Trimming stripped 4 bases from V and 2 bases from J, with 18 bases between. In DNA form, the CDR3 reads TGTGCCAGCAGCTCCTCGTCGTGGGCACAAACCTACAATGAGCAGTTCTTC. It codes for CASSSSSWAQTYNEQFF.

J is TRBJ2-5 and V is TRBV28, with TRBD2 as a possible D gene (7 bases). CDR1 is MDHEN and CDR2 is SYDVKM in the germline V gene. V was shortened by 1 base and J by 5 bases, with 14 bases between the two germline ends. The CDR3 spans 15 residues. The DNA of the CDR3 is TGTGCCAGCAGTTTATTGGTGGGAGGGGGGGAGACCCAGTACTTC. It is translated as CASSLLVGGGETQYF.

This clone was found a few times. The J gene is TRBJ2-3, the V gene TRBV9; 10 nucleotides agree with TRBD2. The V segment lost 2 bases and the J segment 4 bases; nucleotides outside the gene matches: 10. The germline gives CDR1 SGDLS, CDR2 YYNGEE. The CDR3 has 17 residues. The CDR3: CASSVTSGTSGADTQYF. For the CDR3, the DNA is TGTGCCAGCAGCGTCACTAGCGGGACGAGCGGGGCAGATACGCAGTATTTT. The whole variable domain, filled in from reference TRBV9 and TRBJ2-3, reads DSGVTQTPKHLITATGQRVTLRCSPRSGDLSVYWYQQSLDQGLQFLIQYYNGEERAKGNILERFSAQQFPDLHSELNLSSLELGDSALYFCASSVTSGTSGADTQYFGPGTRLTVL.

This chain connects TRBV2 to TRBJ2-5; D possibly corresponds to TRBD2 (6 bases). The CDR3 has 15 residues. V lost 4 bases to trimming and J lost 4 bases, with 16 bases between them. The germline V gene has CDR1 SNHLY and CDR2 FYNNEI. CDR3 DNA sequence: TGTGCCAGCAGTGTGGGGACTCCATCCGGAGAGACCCAGTACTTC. Residues: CASSVGTPSGETQYF.

This chain links TRBV27 with TRBJ2-2, with TRBD2 matching over 14 bases. The V segment lost 6 bases and the J segment 3 bases; nucleotides outside the gene matches: 12. Germline values: CDR1 MNHEY, CDR2 SMNVEV (reference sequence). The length of the CDR3 is 19 residues. CDR3 region: CASSTPHRLAGGDTGELFF. DNA for the CDR3: TGTGCCAGCAGCACCCCCCATCGACTAGCGGGAGGGGACACCGGGGAGCTGTTTTTT.

The CDR3 nucleotides read TGCAGCGTTGTGGGTGGGACTCCCACCGGGGAGCTGTTTTTT. This codes for CSVVGGTPTGELFF. The chain couples TRBV29-1 to TRBJ2-2; maybe TRBD2 (6 bases). The CDR3 has 14 residues. V dropped 4 bases and J dropped 4 bases, with 13 bases sitting between them. Germline assignment: CDR1 SQVTM and CDR2 ANQGSEA.

The sample holds a few counts of this clone. The chain carries TRBV9 and TRBJ2-1, with 7 nucleotides matching TRBD1. CDR1 is SGDLS and CDR2 is YYNGEE in the germline V gene. CDR3 length: 14 residues. With V trimmed by 3 bases and J by 7 bases, 7 bases remained unmatched. The CDR3 is CASSALTGSNEQFF. The CDR3 region has the DNA TGTGCCAGCAGCGCCTTGACAGGGTCGAATGAGCAGTTCTTC.

The chain joins TRBV2 to TRBJ2-5; the D is unclear. CDR1 and CDR2 (germline): SNHLY, FYNNEI. This CDR3 is built from 13 residues. Trimming removed 5 bases at V and 0 bases at J, with 7 bases between. CDR3 loop: CASSSDNQETQYF. CDR3 nucleotides: TGTGCCAGCAGTTCAGATAACCAAGAGACCCAGTACTTC.